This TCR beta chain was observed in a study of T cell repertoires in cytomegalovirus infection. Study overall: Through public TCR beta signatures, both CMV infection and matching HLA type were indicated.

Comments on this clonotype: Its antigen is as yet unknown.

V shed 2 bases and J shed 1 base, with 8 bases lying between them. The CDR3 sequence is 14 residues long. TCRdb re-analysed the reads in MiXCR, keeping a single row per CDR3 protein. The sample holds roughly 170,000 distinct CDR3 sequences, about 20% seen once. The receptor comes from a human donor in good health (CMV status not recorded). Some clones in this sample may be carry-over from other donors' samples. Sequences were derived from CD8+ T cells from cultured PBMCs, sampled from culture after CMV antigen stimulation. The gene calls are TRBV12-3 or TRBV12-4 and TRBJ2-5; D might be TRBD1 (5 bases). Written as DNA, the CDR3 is TGTGCCAGCAGTTTACAAGGGGTCCAAGAGACCCAGTACTTC. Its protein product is CASSLQGVQETQYF.